These 29 T cell receptor beta chains were all obtained from the same sample, sequenced in a study of cytomegalovirus exposure and HLA in healthy donors. It was with 60 Vbeta and 13 Jbeta primers that the PCR ran. Produced via immunoSEQ multiplex PCR; TCRdb's table is partial and in-frame only. Seen here are around 87,000 clones, 76% observed once, and the top ten hold about 3%. The sample consisted of PBMCs. These receptors were obtained from a man aged 35-49 years in good health and CMV-seronegative.

The V gene is TRBV14, the J gene TRBJ1-2, with TRBD1 as a possible D gene (6 bases). Trimming took off 5 bases at V and 4 bases at J, with 14 bases between the two ends. This CDR3 comprises 14 residues. The germline CDR1 and CDR2 sequences are SGHDN and FVKESK. The CDR3 sequence: CASSSGQFIYGYTF. For the CDR3, the DNA is TGTGCCAGCAGCTCTGGACAGTTCATCTATGGCTACACCTTC.

This clone came up a few times. This rearrangement joins TRBV4-1 to TRBJ2-5; D ambiguous. Trimming pared 3 bases from V and 4 bases from J, leaving 6 bases between. Germline CDR1 and CDR2: MGHRA and YSYEKL. CDR3 size: 12 residues. The CDR3 DNA follows: TGCGCCAGCAGCCACCCGAGAGAGACCCAGTACTTC. This sequence encodes CASSHPRETQYF.

The chain links TRBV5-4 to TRBJ1-2; D ambiguous. Per the germline V gene, CDR1 is SGHNT and CDR2 is YYREEE (reference sequence). The CDR3 sequence is 14 residues long. The V and J ends lost 4 bases and 6 bases respectively, with 16 bases between them. The CDR3 region is CASSPAVDYHGYTF. DNA for the CDR3: TGTGCCAGCAGCCCCGCAGTCGACTACCATGGCTACACCTTC.

This chain joins TRBV6-1 and TRBJ2-6, with D perhaps matching TRBD2 (5 bases). V was shortened by 5 bases and J by 2 bases, with 7 bases between the two germline ends. The germline V gene has CDR1 MNHNS and CDR2 SASEGT. The CDR3 length is 14 residues. Here the CDR3 reads CASSNSAGANVLTF. CDR3 DNA: TGTGCCAGCAGTAATAGCGCTGGGGCCAACGTCCTGACTTTC.

The chain combines TRBV10-3 with TRBJ2-1; 7 bases fit TRBD1. J lost 4 bases, V lost 10 bases, and 7 bases had no gene match. The V gene's germline CDR1 is ENHRY and CDR2 SYGVKD. The CDR3 extends over 13 amino acids. The CDR3 nucleotides are TGTGCCACCACCGGGGACAGTTACAATGAGCAGTTCTTC. The encoded protein is CATTGDSYNEQFF.

This clone was recorded a few times. In DNA form, the CDR3 reads TGTGCCAGCTCGAGGGAGGGGGGCCGTGAGACCCAGTACTTC. As protein: CASSREGGRETQYF. The J gene is TRBJ2-5, the V gene TRBV7-2; TRBD2 is a possible D gene (7 bases). V lost 8 bases to trimming and J lost 5 bases, with 18 bases between them. CDR1 is SGHTA and CDR2 is FQGNSA in the germline V gene. The CDR3 sequence is 14 residues long.

In its sample, this clone was seen once. The chain has TRBV28 and TRBJ2-7, with D possibly TRBD1 on 5 matching bases. This CDR3 region has 16 residues. CDR1 and CDR2 (germline): MDHEN, SYDVKM. Trimming removed 5 bases from V and 1 base from J, with 18 bases in between. The CDR3 bases are TGTGCCAGCAGTCTCTTAGGACACTCTTCATCCTACGAGCAGTACTTC. Translating gives CASSLLGHSSSYEQYF.

The chain carries TRBV7-6 and TRBJ2-1; 10 nucleotides line up with TRBD1. This CDR3 has 16 residues. J lost 2 bases, V lost 6 bases, and 7 bases had no gene match. Germline V CDR1 and CDR2: SGHVS, FNYEAQ. The CDR3 loop reads CASSLTGTGAYNEQFF. The CDR3 nucleotides are TGTGCCAGCAGTTTGACCGGGACAGGGGCCTACAATGAGCAGTTCTTC.

This chain connects TRBV28 to TRBJ1-1; a weak D match, TRBD1 (6 bases). The germline CDR1 and CDR2 sequences are MDHEN and SYDVKM. The CDR3 loop spans 13 amino acids. V shed 10 bases and J shed 3 bases, with 15 bases lying between them. As DNA, the CDR3 is TGTGCCATCCTTTCCCAGGGGTACACTGAAGCTTTCTTT. Its translation: CAILSQGYTEAFF.

V gene TRBV4-2 combines with J gene TRBJ1-1; perhaps TRBD1 as D (6 bases). V was clipped by 3 bases and J by 1 base, with 15 bases between them. CDR1 and CDR2 from the germline V gene are LGHNA and YNFKEQ. The CDR3 is 16 amino acids. CDR3 sequence (DNA): TGTGCCAGCAGCCACCCCGACGGGGGGGCGAACACTGAAGCTTTCTTT. It is translated as CASSHPDGGANTEAFF.

This rearrangement joins TRBV15 to TRBJ2-3; TRBD2 matches 7 bases. This CDR3 spans 16 amino acids. The germline gives CDR1 LNHNV, CDR2 YYDKDF (reference sequence). V gave up 1 base and J gave up 0 bases; unmatched junction bases: 4. CDR3 region: CATSRAGGGSTDTQYF. CDR3 DNA: TGTGCCACCAGCAGAGCTGGGGGGGGGAGCACAGATACGCAGTATTTT.

The gene calls are TRBV2 and TRBJ1-1; no definite D call. CDR1 SNHLY and CDR2 FYNNEI come from the germline V gene. The CDR3 is 12 residues long. Trimming stripped 8 bases from V and 6 bases from J, with 13 bases between. CDR3 region: CASFGSRAEAFF. CDR3 DNA: TGTGCCAGCTTCGGATCGAGGGCTGAAGCTTTCTTT.

This chain links TRBV15 with TRBJ2-3, with TRBD2 identical over 7 bases. The CDR3 sequence is 16 residues long. Germline values: CDR1 LNHNV, CDR2 YYDKDF (reference sequence). V was pared by 5 bases and J by 6 bases, with 14 bases of the junction left unmatched. In DNA, the CDR3 is TGTGCCACCAGCCCTCGAGGGGAAGCGGGGCGTGATACGCAGTATTTT. Translation: CATSPRGEAGRDTQYF.

The chain combines TRBV10-3 with TRBJ2-3; 7 bases fit TRBD2. This CDR3 is built from 15 residues. The J segment lost 4 bases and the V segment lost 4 bases, leaving 8 bases of the junction unmatched. Germline V gives CDR1 ENHRY, CDR2 SYGVKD. This CDR3 reads CAISVSSGRPDTQYF. Here the CDR3 DNA reads TGTGCCATCAGTGTATCTAGCGGCCGACCAGATACGCAGTATTTT.

V usage is TRBV27 and J usage is TRBJ2-7; 9 bases match TRBD1. With 4 bases clipped from V and 2 bases from J, the junction kept 3 bases outside the gene matches. The CDR3 runs to 14 residues. Germline values: CDR1 MNHEY, CDR2 SMNVEV (reference sequence). The CDR3 nucleotides are TGTGCCAGCAGTTACAGGGGGCCGACCTACGAGCAGTACTTC. Protein product: CASSYRGPTYEQYF.

This clone was seen only a few times. The V gene is TRBV19, the J gene TRBJ2-2, with 8 bases lining up with TRBD2. The CDR3 has 15 amino acids. V dropped 9 bases and J dropped 0; count of bases not matched to a gene: 6. Germline V gives CDR1 LNHDA, CDR2 SQIVND (reference sequence). CDR3 amino acids: CASTTSASNTGELFF. Written as DNA, the CDR3 is TGTGCCAGCACGACTAGCGCTTCGAACACCGGGGAGCTGTTTTTT.

The chain is built from TRBV5-1 and TRBJ2-7, with 9 bases aligning to TRBD1. The CDR3 has 14 residues. V gave up 3 bases and J gave up 5 bases; unmatched junction bases: 6. Germline values: CDR1 SGHRS, CDR2 YFSETQ. The DNA for the CDR3 is TGCGCCAGCAGCTCGGGACAGGGAGGCGACGAGCAGTACTTC. Its translation is CASSSGQGGDEQYF. The full variable domain, completed using reference TRBV5-1 and TRBJ2-7, is KAGVTQTPRYLIKTRGQQVTLSCSPISGHRSVSWYQQTPGQGLQFLFEYFSETQRNKGNFPGRFSGRQFSNSRSEMNVSTLELGDSALYLCASSSGQGGDEQYFGPGTRLTVT.

V and J are TRBV27 and TRBJ2-1, with D possibly TRBD2 on 5 matching bases. The CDR3 has 13 residues. Per germline, CDR1 MNHEY and CDR2 SMNVEV (reference sequence). The germline V and J ends were trimmed by 3 bases and 6 bases, with 9 bases remaining between them. This CDR3 reads CASSLRESNEQFF. The CDR3 DNA sequence: TGTGCCAGCAGTTTGAGGGAATCCAATGAGCAGTTCTTC.

This clone appeared a single time. The chain uses TRBV4-3 and TRBJ2-5; a weak D match, TRBD1 (6 bases). CDR1 is LGHNA and CDR2 is YSLEER in the germline V gene. The CDR3 has 16 amino acids. Trimming removed 0 bases from V and 6 bases from J, with 17 bases in between. CDR3 coding DNA: TGCGCCAGCAGCCAAGATGTGGGGGCTTATATACAGACCCAGTACTTC. This translates into CASSQDVGAYIQTQYF.

The V call is TRBV7-9, the J call TRBJ2-5, with TRBD1 as a possible D gene (6 bases). Germline CDR1 and CDR2: SEHNR and FQNEAQ (reference sequence). V shed 1 base and J shed 0 bases, with 12 bases lying between them. The CDR3 is made up of 16 amino acids. The CDR3 sequence is CASSLVQGINQETQYF. CDR3 DNA sequence: TGTGCCAGCAGCTTAGTGCAGGGGATCAACCAAGAGACCCAGTACTTC.

CDR3 coding DNA: TGCGCCAGCAGCTTCGCGGAGTTCTCTGGAAACACCATATATTTT. The encoded protein is CASSFAEFSGNTIYF. The chain combines TRBV5-1 with TRBJ1-3; D gene ambiguous. Germline V gene data show CDR1 as SGHRS and CDR2 as YFSETQ. The CDR3 length is 15 residues. The V end was cut by 2 bases, the J end by 0 bases, with 9 bases between.

The V gene is TRBV28, the J gene TRBJ2-5, with 7 bases lining up with TRBD1. This CDR3 spans 10 amino acids. Germline V gives CDR1 MDHEN, CDR2 SYDVKM. The CDR3 loop reads CADRAETQYF. CDR3 in DNA: TGTGCAGACAGGGCGGAGACCCAGTACTTC. The whole variable domain, filled in from reference TRBV28 and TRBJ2-5, reads DVKVTQSSRYLVKRTGEKVFLECVQDMDHENMFWYRQDPGLGLRLIYFSYDVKMKEKGDIPEGYSVSREKKERFSLILESASTNQTSMYLCADRAETQYFGPGTRLLVL.

The chain links TRBV7-9 to TRBJ2-7, with a weak D call TRBD2 (5 bases). Germline V CDR1 and CDR2: SEHNR, FQNEAQ (reference sequence). The CDR3 loop spans 13 amino acids. The V and J ends lost 1 base and 7 bases respectively, with 11 bases between them. CDR3 bases: TGTGCCAGCAGCTTAGACCTGACTAAAGAGCAGTACTTC. Protein sequence: CASSLDLTKEQYF. Full variable domain (missing parts from reference TRBV7-9 and TRBJ2-7): DTGVSQNPRHKITKRGQNVTFRCDPISEHNRLYWYRQTLGQGPEFLTYFQNEAQLEKSRLLSDRFSAERPKGSFSTLEIQRTEQGDSAMYLCASSLDLTKEQYFGPGTRLTVT.

The rearrangement joins TRBV7-9 to TRBJ1-3; the D gene is possibly TRBD1 (5 bases). Trimming took 10 bases from V and 2 from J, leaving 21 bases between them. The CDR3 contains 16 residues. Germline V gene sequence: CDR1 SEHNR, CDR2 FQNEAQ (reference sequence). CDR3: CATPLGGQGPGNTIYF. The CDR3 DNA reads TGTGCCACCCCCTTAGGAGGGCAGGGCCCTGGAAACACCATATATTTT.

The V call is TRBV19, the J call TRBJ2-3, with D possibly being TRBD2 (6 bases). This CDR3 is built from 16 residues. CDR1 LNHDA and CDR2 SQIVND come from the germline V gene (reference sequence). The V end was cut by 4 bases, the J end by 6 bases, with 20 bases between. CDR3 loop: CASSTFRDSGSDTQYF. As DNA, the CDR3 is TGTGCCAGTAGTACCTTCCGGGACTCTGGGTCTGATACGCAGTATTTT.

The gene calls are TRBV4-1 and TRBJ1-4; 8 bases align to TRBD1. CDR1 is MGHRA and CDR2 is YSYEKL in the germline V gene. The V gene end was trimmed by 0 bases and the J gene end by 7 bases; junction bases not matched to a gene: 7. The CDR3 runs to 16 residues. CDR3 in amino acids: CASSQDLRTGFEKLFF. Here the CDR3 DNA reads TGCGCCAGCAGCCAAGATCTCCGGACAGGGTTTGAAAAACTGTTTTTT.

The table lists this clone with a few counts. The chain combines TRBV28 with TRBJ1-3, with 7 bases lining up with TRBD1. J gave up 4 bases and V 6 bases, and 9 bases lay outside the gene matches. The CDR3 contains 15 residues. Germline V gene sequence: CDR1 MDHEN, CDR2 SYDVKM. The CDR3 sequence is CASRQNRGSGNTIYF. The CDR3 DNA sequence: TGTGCCAGCAGACAGAACAGGGGATCGGGAAACACCATATATTTT.

V gene TRBV27 combines with J gene TRBJ2-7, with TRBD1 matching 9 bases. The CDR3 has 14 residues. Per the germline V gene, CDR1 is MNHEY and CDR2 is SMNVEV (reference sequence). J gave up 2 bases and V 3 bases, and 2 bases lay outside the gene matches. CDR3 in DNA: TGTGCCAGCAGTTTCGGGACAGGGACCTACGAGCAGTACTTC. Translation gives CASSFGTGTYEQYF.

The J gene is TRBJ2-5, the V gene TRBV10-3; 11 nucleotides match TRBD2. The germline V gene encodes CDR1 ENHRY and CDR2 SYGVKD. Losses at the gene ends were 3 bases for V and 3 bases for J; bases not matched to a gene: 3. This CDR3 has 15 amino acids. CDR3: CAISDLAGGKETQYF. DNA of the CDR3: TGTGCCATCAGTGATTTAGCGGGGGGGAAAGAGACCCAGTACTTC.